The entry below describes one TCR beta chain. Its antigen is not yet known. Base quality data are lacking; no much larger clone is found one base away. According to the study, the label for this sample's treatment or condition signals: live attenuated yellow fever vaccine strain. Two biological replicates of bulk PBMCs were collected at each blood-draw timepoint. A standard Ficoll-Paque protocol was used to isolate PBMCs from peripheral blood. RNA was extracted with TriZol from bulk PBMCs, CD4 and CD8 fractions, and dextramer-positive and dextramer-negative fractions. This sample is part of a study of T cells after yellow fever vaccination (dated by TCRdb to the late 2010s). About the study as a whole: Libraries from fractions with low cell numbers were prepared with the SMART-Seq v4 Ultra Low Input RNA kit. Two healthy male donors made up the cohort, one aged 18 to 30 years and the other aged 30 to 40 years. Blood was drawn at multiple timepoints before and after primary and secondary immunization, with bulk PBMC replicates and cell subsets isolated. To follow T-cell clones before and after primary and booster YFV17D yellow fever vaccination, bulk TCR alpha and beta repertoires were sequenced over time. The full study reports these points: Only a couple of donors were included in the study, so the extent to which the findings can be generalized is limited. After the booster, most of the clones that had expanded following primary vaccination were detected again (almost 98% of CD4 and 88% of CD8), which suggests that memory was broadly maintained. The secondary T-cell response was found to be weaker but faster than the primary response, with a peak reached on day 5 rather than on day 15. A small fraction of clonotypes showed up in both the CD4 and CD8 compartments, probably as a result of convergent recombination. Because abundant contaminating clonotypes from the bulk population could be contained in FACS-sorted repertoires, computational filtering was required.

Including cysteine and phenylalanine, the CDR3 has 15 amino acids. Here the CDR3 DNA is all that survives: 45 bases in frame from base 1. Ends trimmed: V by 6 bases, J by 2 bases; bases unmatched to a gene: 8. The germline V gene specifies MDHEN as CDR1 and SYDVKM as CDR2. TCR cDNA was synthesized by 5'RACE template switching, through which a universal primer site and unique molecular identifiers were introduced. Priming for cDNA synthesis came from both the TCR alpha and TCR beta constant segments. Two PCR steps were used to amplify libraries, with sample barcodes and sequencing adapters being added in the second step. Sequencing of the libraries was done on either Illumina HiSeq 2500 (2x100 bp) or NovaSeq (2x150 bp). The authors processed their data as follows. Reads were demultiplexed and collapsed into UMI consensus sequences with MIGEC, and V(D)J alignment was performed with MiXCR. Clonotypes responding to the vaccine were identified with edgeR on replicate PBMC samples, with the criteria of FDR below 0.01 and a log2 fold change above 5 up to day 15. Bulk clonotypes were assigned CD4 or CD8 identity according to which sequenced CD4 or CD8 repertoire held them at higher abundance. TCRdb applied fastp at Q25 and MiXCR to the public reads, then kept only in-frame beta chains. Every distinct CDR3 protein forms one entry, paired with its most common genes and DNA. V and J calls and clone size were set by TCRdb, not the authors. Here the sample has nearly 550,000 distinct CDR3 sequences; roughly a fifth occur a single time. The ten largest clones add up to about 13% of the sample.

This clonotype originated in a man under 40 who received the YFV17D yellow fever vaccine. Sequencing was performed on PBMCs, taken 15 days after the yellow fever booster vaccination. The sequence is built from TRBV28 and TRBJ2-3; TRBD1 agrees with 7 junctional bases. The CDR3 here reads CASREQGPPTDTQYF. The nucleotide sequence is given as TGTGCCAGCAGGGAACAGGGGCCCCCCACAGATACGCAGTATTTT.